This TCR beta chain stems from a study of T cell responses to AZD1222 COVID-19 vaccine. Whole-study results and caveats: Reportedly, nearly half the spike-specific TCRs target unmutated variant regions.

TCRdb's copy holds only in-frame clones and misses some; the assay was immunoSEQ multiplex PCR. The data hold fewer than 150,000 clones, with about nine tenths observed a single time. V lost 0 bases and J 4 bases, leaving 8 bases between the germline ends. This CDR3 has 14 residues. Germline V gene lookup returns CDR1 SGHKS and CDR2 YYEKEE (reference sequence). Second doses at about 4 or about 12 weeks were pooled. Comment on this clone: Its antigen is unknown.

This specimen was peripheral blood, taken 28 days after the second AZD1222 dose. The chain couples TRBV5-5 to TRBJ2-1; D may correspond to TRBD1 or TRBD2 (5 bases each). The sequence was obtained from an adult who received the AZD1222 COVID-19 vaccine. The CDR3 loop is CASSLGDAYNEQFF. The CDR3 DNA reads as TGTGCCAGCAGCTTGGGGGACGCATACAATGAGCAGTTCTTC.